This TCR beta chain originates from a study of early T cells in non-severe SARS-CoV-2 infection. Study-level information: Unsorted whole blood bulk RNA was sequenced, with unpaired chains. Points from the study as a whole: Reliance on VDJdb matching favored anti-spike CD8 responses; private and CD4 specificities were missed.

The V segment lost 1 base and the J segment 1 base; nucleotides outside the gene matches: 5. The CDR3 has 16 amino acids. In germline, CDR1 is MNHEY, CDR2 SVGEGT. This clonotype was counted ten times or more. Its specificity is not known. One entry per CDR3 protein results from TCRdb running MiXCR on the 5' RACE reads. The table records about 83,000 distinct CDR3 sequences, roughly 13% of them present only once. This rearrangement joins TRBV6-2 or TRBV6-3 to TRBJ1-1, with TRBD1 identical over 8 bases. The material sequenced was whole blood. The TCR sequence derives from an adult who was a healthcare worker with PCR-confirmed SARS-CoV-2 infection or an uninfected control (not recorded which). In nucleotides, the CDR3 is TGTGCCAGCAGTTACTTCCCGACAGGGGCGAACACTGAAGCTTTCTTT. Residues: CASSYFPTGANTEAFF.